The rows below give T cell receptor beta chains drawn from one sample of a study of T cells after yellow fever vaccination. A single record per CDR3 protein comes from TCRdb applying MiXCR to the 5' RACE reads. The sample contains fewer than 400,000 distinct CDR3 sequences, roughly 10% of which appear only once. The specimen was CD4+ T cells sorted from PBMCs, collected 45 days after the yellow fever booster vaccination. These receptors were obtained from a man between 18 and 35 years old who received the YFV17D yellow fever vaccine. The CDR3 runs from the conserved cysteine through the conserved F or W. Fields, in order: J gene, clone size, V gene, D gene, CDR3 protein, CDR3 DNA. D genes are given only for firm matches. Expanded clones are given a class, and other clones once, few, many or no size at all.

TRBJ2-5,many,TRBV4-3,.,CASSQGAGTGKETQYF,TGCGCCAGCAGCCAAGGCGCCGGAACAGGGAAAGAGACCCAGTACTTC
TRBJ1-2,few,TRBV5-1,TRBD1,CASRPGQTYGGYTF,TGCGCCAGCAGACCGGGACAGACATATGGTGGCTACACCTTC
TRBJ1-4,.,TRBV20-1,.,CSARGTNEKLFF,TGCAGTGCCCGCGGTACTAATGAAAAACTGTTTTTT
TRBJ2-1,.,TRBV15,.,CATSRGIATGTLGSDEQFF,TGTGCCACCAGCAGAGGCATTGCTACCGGGACATTAGGCAGCGATGAGCAGTTCTTC
TRBJ2-3,.,TRBV20-1,TRBD2,CSASRGVSGEQYF,TGCAGTGCTTCCCGGGGGGTCTCCGGGGAGCAGTATTTT
TRBJ2-1,.,TRBV29-1,.,CSVNPPSLIEQFF,TGCAGCGTGAATCCCCCTAGCCTTATTGAGCAGTTCTTC
TRBJ2-7,few,TRBV5-1,TRBD1,CASSLDRGTYEQYF,TGCGCCAGCAGCCTAGACAGGGGGACCTACGAGCAGTACTTC
TRBJ1-4,.,TRBV20-1,.,CSPVGPSEKLFF,TGCAGTCCTGTGGGACCGAGTGAAAAACTGTTTTTT
TRBJ2-3,many,TRBV20-1,.,CSARVGGGSSTDTQYF,TGCAGTGCTAGAGTAGGTGGCGGTTCTAGCACAGATACGCAGTATTTT
TRBJ2-3,.,TRBV5-1,.,CASSPQGRFTDTQYF,TGCGCCAGCAGCCCCCAGGGACGTTTCACAGATACGCAGTATTTT
TRBJ2-5,few,TRBV20-1,TRBD2,CSASGGAETQYF,TGCAGTGCTAGCGGGGGGGCAGAGACCCAGTACTTC
TRBJ1-3,many,TRBV4-3,.,CASSQASSPVPRNTIYF,TGCGCCAGCAGCCAAGCTTCATCCCCAGTTCCCCGAAACACCATATATTTT
TRBJ1-6,.,TRBV10-3,.,CAISGQENSPLHF,TGTGCCATCAGTGGACAGGAAAATTCACCCCTCCACTTT
TRBJ1-2,few,TRBV7-3,TRBD1,CASRLGTGQGGYTF,TGTGCCAGCAGGTTGGGGACCGGACAGGGCGGCTACACCTTC
TRBJ2-6,.,TRBV20-1,.,CSARVSTSGANVLTF,TGCAGTGCTAGAGTTTCGACCTCTGGGGCCAACGTCCTGACTTTC
TRBJ1-6,few,TRBV28,TRBD1,CASRTQGARNSPLHF,TGTGCCAGCAGAACCCAGGGGGCGCGAAATTCACCCCTCCACTTT
TRBJ2-2,many,TRBV9,.,CASSVGTLNTGELFF,TGTGCCAGCAGTGTCGGGACACTAAACACCGGGGAGCTGTTTTTT
TRBJ1-5,few,TRBV6-6,TRBD1,CASSYSGTGNSNQPQHF,TGTGCCAGCAGTTACTCGGGGACAGGGAATAGCAATCAGCCCCAGCATTTT
TRBJ1-3,.,TRBV27,.,CASTKDRPLSGNTIYF,TGTGCCAGCACAAAAGACCGGCCTCTCTCTGGAAACACCATATATTTT
TRBJ2-3,.,TRBV7-2,.,CASSSHRLSTDTQYF,TGTGCCAGCAGCTCTCATAGGCTATCCACAGATACGCAGTATTTT
TRBJ1-1,few,TRBV5-5,.,CASSSDGQETEAFF,TGTGCCAGCAGCTCAGACGGCCAAGAGACTGAAGCTTTCTTT
TRBJ1-5,.,TRBV24-1,.,CATRGRAGNQPQHF,TGTGCCACCAGAGGCAGGGCAGGAAATCAGCCCCAGCATTTT